This T cell receptor (beta chain) was sequenced in a study of blood T cell repertoires in COVID-19. TCRdb's table, derived via immunoSEQ multiplex PCR, lists solely in-frame clones and lacks some. The sample records 150,000 or so clones, around four fifths being singletons. The sequence derives from a man in his 70s who had been exposed to COVID-19. Sequenced input: PBMCs or T cells enriched from blood (not recorded which).

The CDR3 bases are TGTGCCAGCACCAATCCCGGGACAGGGGGCCGGTTAGCTTTCTTT. Its protein is CASTNPGTGGRLAFF. The chain employs TRBV27 and TRBJ1-1, with 12 bases matching TRBD1. J was trimmed by 10 bases and V by 7 bases; bases with no gene match: 13. The CDR3 has 15 residues. The germline V gene encodes CDR1 MNHEY and CDR2 SMNVEV (reference sequence).